This is a list of T cell receptor beta chains from one sample in a study of CD8 T cell repertoires and HIV-1 epitope variants. Generated by immunoSEQ multiplex PCR, the TCRdb table keeps only in-frame clones and is missing some. The repertoire holds under 6,500 clones, under 65% seen once, with roughly 45% in the top ten. These receptors' targets are unknown. Sequenced sample: cultured CD8+ T cells derived from PBMCs. The source of these receptors is a male donor with HIV. Each CDR3 is given with its conserved first and last residue. The D gene is left open where the match is weak. Part of the rows lack a size; the others show once, few, many or a class for expanded clones.

D	size	J	V	CDR3	DNA
-	-	TRBJ2-1	TRBV13	CASSPPLINEQFF	TGTGCCAGCAGCCCCCCCCTAATAAATGAGCAGTTCTTC
TRBD1	-	TRBJ1-5	TRBV19	CASSDDRDDQPQHF	TGTGCCAGTAGTGATGACAGGGACGATCAGCCCCAGCATTTT
TRBD2	-	TRBJ2-7	TRBV7-9	CASSPGGREQYF	TGTGCCAGCAGCCCCGGGGGGAGGGAGCAGTACTTC
-	hyperexpanded	TRBJ1-2	TRBV4-1	CASSQDPPDLDYGYTF	TGCGCCAGCAGCCAAGATCCCCCAGACTTGGACTATGGCTACACCTTC
-	-	TRBJ2-2	TRBV27	CASSYDGSELFF	TGTGCCAGCAGTTACGATGGAAGTGAGCTGTTTTTT
-	once	TRBJ1-1	TRBV29-1	CSVADGMNTEAFF	TGCAGCGTGGCGGACGGGATGAACACTGAAGCTTTCTTT
-	-	TRBJ1-1	TRBV7-8	CASSPGLGGVGEAFF	TGTGCCAGCAGCCCCGGCCTCGGTGGAGTAGGTGAAGCTTTCTTT
TRBD1	-	TRBJ2-2	TRBV28	CASSQGDGELFF	TGTGCCAGCAGTCAGGGGGACGGGGAGCTGTTTTTT
-	few	TRBJ1-2	TRBV6-5	CASSYLGADGYTF	TGTGCCAGCAGTTATTTGGGGGCCGATGGCTACACCTTC
TRBD1	large	TRBJ1-2	TRBV4-2	CASSLGDSGRGGYTF	TGTGCCAGCAGCCTAGGGGACAGCGGGAGGGGTGGCTACACCTTC
TRBD1	few	TRBJ1-2	TRBV5-6	CASSPGQGVDYGYTF	TGTGCCAGCAGCCCGGGACAGGGGGTCGACTATGGCTACACCTTC
TRBD1	once	TRBJ1-1	TRBV14	CASRSPGQGTEAFF	TGTGCCAGCAGGTCCCCGGGACAGGGGACTGAAGCTTTCTTT
-	-	TRBJ2-7	TRBV29-1	CSARGGTEVSYEQYF	TGCAGCGCCCGCGGGGGCACAGAGGTTTCCTACGAGCAGTACTTC
-	-	TRBJ2-3	TRBV5-5	CASSLAPQGDTQYF	TGTGCCAGCAGCTTGGCTCCACAAGGAGATACGCAGTATTTT
-	-	TRBJ1-5	TRBV6-1	CASSEGRVRNQPQHF	TGTGCCAGCAGTGAAGGAAGGGTCCGCAATCAGCCCCAGCATTTT
-	-	TRBJ1-6	TRBV27	CASSLGRGQTSYNSPLHF	TGTGCCAGCAGTTTGGGGCGGGGCCAGACGTCCTATAATTCACCCCTCCACTTT
TRBD2	-	TRBJ2-1	TRBV5-1	CASSLDAGASYNEQFF	TGCGCCAGCAGCTTGGATGCGGGAGCCTCTTACAATGAGCAGTTCTTC
-	-	TRBJ2-7	TRBV7-6	CASSLSPGGHEQYF	TGTGCCAGCAGCTTGTCCCCCGGGGGACACGAGCAGTACTTC
-	once	TRBJ2-7	TRBV11-1	CASSLGVGSSYEQYF	TGTGCCAGCAGCTTAGGAGTCGGGAGCTCCTACGAGCAGTACTTC
-	-	TRBJ1-5	TRBV28	CASTTPRGPQHF	TGTGCCAGCACCACACCCAGGGGGCCCCAGCATTTT
-	-	TRBJ2-7	TRBV7-9	CASSSPFDYEQYF	TGTGCCAGCAGCTCCCCATTTGACTACGAGCAGTACTTC
-	once	TRBJ1-5	TRBV10-1	CASSEHGQPQHF	TGCGCCAGCAGTGAGCATGGTCAGCCCCAGCATTTT
TRBD2	-	TRBJ2-7	TRBV28	CASSPTGGTYEQYF	TGTGCCAGCAGTCCCACGGGGGGTACCTACGAGCAGTACTTC
-	few	TRBJ1-3	TRBV5-4	CASSFVGGNTIYF	TGTGCCAGCAGCTTCGTTGGGGGAAACACCATATATTTT
TRBD1	-	TRBJ2-1	TRBV5-4	CASSFRQGAKNEQFF	TGTGCCAGCAGCTTTCGACAGGGGGCTAAAAATGAGCAGTTCTTC
-	-	TRBJ1-5	TRBV27	CASRAGVSSNQPQHF	TGTGCCAGCAGAGCCGGGGTTAGTAGCAATCAGCCCCAGCATTTT
TRBD2	few	TRBJ2-1	TRBV5-4	CASSLSGGLYNEQFF	TGTGCCAGCAGCCTTAGCGGGGGCCTCTACAATGAGCAGTTCTTC
-	-	TRBJ2-5	TRBV28	CASSPLAGFQETQYF	TGTGCCAGCAGTCCCTTAGCCGGGTTCCAAGAGACCCAGTACTTC
-	-	TRBJ2-2	TRBV19	CASSIVVLNTGELFF	TGTGCCAGTAGTATAGTTGTACTTAACACCGGGGAGCTGTTTTTT
TRBD2	-	TRBJ2-1	TRBV19	CASSFVAGEQFF	TGTGCCAGTAGTTTCGTAGCGGGAGAGCAGTTCTTC
-	-	TRBJ2-1	TRBV28	CASRNPPNEQFF	TGTGCCAGCAGGAACCCTCCGAATGAGCAGTTCTTC
-	-	TRBJ1-5	TRBV19	CASSIGVSNQPQHF	TGTGCCAGTAGTATTGGGGTTAGCAATCAGCCCCAGCATTTT
TRBD1	-	TRBJ2-7	TRBV4-1	CASSLLTGGAYEQYF	TGCGCCAGCAGCCTACTGACAGGGGGGGCCTACGAGCAGTACTTC
-	-	TRBJ2-4	TRBV2	CASSDDPLAEMGMLAKNIQYF	TGTGCCAGCAGTGACGATCCGCTGGCTGAGATGGGGATGCTGGCCAAAAACATTCAGTACTTC
-	-	TRBJ2-1	TRBV7-9	CASSTTGYNEQFF	TGTGCCAGCAGCACCACAGGTTACAATGAGCAGTTCTTC
TRBD1	-	TRBJ2-1	TRBV7-2	CASSGTGYNEQFF	TGTGCCAGCTCCGGGACAGGGTACAATGAGCAGTTCTTC
-	few	TRBJ2-7	TRBV28	CASSFPPPSPNTPTTYEQYF	TGTGCCAGCAGTTTCCCCCCCCCTAGTCCCAATACACCTACCACCTACGAGCAGTACTTC
-	-	TRBJ1-1	TRBV5-5	CASSLSVMNTEAFF	TGTGCCAGCAGCTTGTCAGTCATGAACACTGAAGCTTTCTTT
-	-	TRBJ1-3	TRBV28	CASRGFSSGNTIYF	TGTGCCAGCAGGGGCTTCTCCTCTGGAAACACCATATATTTT
TRBD1	-	TRBJ2-7	TRBV18	CASSPSGGYEQYF	TGTGCCAGCTCACCATCAGGGGGCTACGAGCAGTACTTC
-	few	TRBJ1-1	TRBV10-3	CAIRDSMNTEAFF	TGTGCCATCAGGGACAGTATGAACACTGAAGCTTTCTTT
-	-	TRBJ1-1	TRBV4-3	CASSQGVLGGRTEAFF	TGCGCCAGCAGCCAAGGAGTATTAGGTGGGAGGACTGAAGCTTTCTTT
TRBD2	-	TRBJ2-1	TRBV6-5	CASSYSTTSGGNEQFF	TGTGCCAGCAGTTACTCGACGACTAGCGGGGGTAATGAGCAGTTCTTC
TRBD1	-	TRBJ2-1	TRBV19	CASSIGTGRSNEQFF	TGTGCCAGTAGTATCGGGACAGGGAGGAGCAATGAGCAGTTCTTC
TRBD2	few	TRBJ2-1	TRBV9	CASSKIAGDEQFF	TGTGCCAGCAGCAAAATAGCGGGAGATGAGCAGTTCTTC
-	-	TRBJ2-5	TRBV27	CASSTRTVYQETQYF	TGTGCCAGCAGTACCCGGACAGTATACCAAGAGACCCAGTACTTC
-	few	TRBJ1-2	TRBV12-5	CASGSLPGLGYTF	TGTGCTAGTGGTTCGCTTCCGGGGCTGGGCTACACCTTC
-	few	TRBJ2-7	TRBV7-2	CASSYLGTAYEQYF	TGTGCCAGCAGCTACCTTGGGACGGCCTACGAGCAGTACTTC
-	-	TRBJ2-3	TRBV10-3	CAISGRGRGTDTQYF	TGTGCCATCAGTGGTCGAGGGAGGGGGACAGATACGCAGTATTTT
-	-	TRBJ2-7	TRBV5-4	CASSLSGDSYEQYF	TGTGCCAGCAGCTTGTCCGGGGACTCCTACGAGCAGTACTTC
-	few	TRBJ2-7	TRBV18	CASSSGLYEQYF	TGTGCCAGCTCATCCGGCTTATACGAGCAGTACTTC
TRBD2	once	TRBJ2-7	TRBV30	CAWSGTSGYSYEQYF	TGTGCCTGGAGTGGGACTAGCGGTTACTCCTACGAGCAGTACTTC
-	medium-sized	TRBJ2-3	TRBV7-8	CASSLASVGDTQYF	TGTGCCAGCAGCTTAGCGAGCGTTGGAGATACGCAGTATTTT
-	-	TRBJ2-7	TRBV23-1	CASPVETYYEQYF	TGCGCCAGCCCGGTAGAAACTTACTACGAGCAGTACTTC
TRBD2	-	TRBJ2-1	TRBV5-1	CASSGYGLAGYNEQFF	TGCGCCAGCAGCGGATACGGACTAGCGGGCTACAATGAGCAGTTCTTC
TRBD1	few	TRBJ1-6	TRBV4-3	CASSLDRGDSPLHF	TGCGCCAGCAGCCTGGACAGGGGTGATTCACCCCTCCACTTT
-	few	TRBJ1-5	TRBV2	CASSPNRLQQPQHF	TGTGCCAGCAGCCCGAACAGGTTACAACAGCCCCAGCATTTT
TRBD2	-	TRBJ2-1	TRBV28	CASNLPSDSGNEQFF	TGTGCCAGCAACCTACCCTCGGATAGCGGGAATGAGCAGTTCTTC
TRBD1	-	TRBJ2-2	TRBV30	CAWKRDRGFENTGELFF	TGTGCCTGGAAAAGAGACAGGGGGTTCGAAAACACCGGGGAGCTGTTTTTT
-	-	TRBJ2-7	TRBV19	CASSIVDSYEQYF	TGTGCCAGTAGTATCGTCGACAGCTACGAGCAGTACTTC